This TCR beta chain was identified in a study of naive and memory T cell subsets. Broader study findings: The power law exponent of TCR abundance differed between naive and memory cells. Possibly reflecting memory cells re-expressing CD45RA, a few larger clonotypes occurred in naive repertoires, especially CD8.

This clonotype was counted a few times. Its antigen is still unknown. An equimolar mix of two oligonucleotides served as the beta constant-region primer for TRBC1 and TRBC2. Ligated cDNA was amplified by four rounds of PCR with nested alpha and beta constant-region primers and SP2. Using its own MiXCR run on the UMI-ligation and nested PCR reads, TCRdb lists one record per CDR3 protein. The data contain 120,000 to 150,000 distinct CDR3 sequences, approximately 20% of them singletons. The CDR3 sequence is 16 residues long. Deletions cut 4 bases from V and 0 bases from J, with 12 bases between. Germline V gene data show CDR1 as SEHNR and CDR2 as FQNEAQ (reference sequence).

This sequence joins TRBV7-9 and TRBJ2-2; TRBD1 might be the D (6 bases). The sample comprised naive CD8+ T cells from blood. The receptor was derived from a human donor in good health. The CDR3 region is CASSYIQGPNTGELFF. The CDR3 bases are TGTGCCAGCAGCTACATACAGGGTCCGAACACCGGGGAGCTGTTTTTT.